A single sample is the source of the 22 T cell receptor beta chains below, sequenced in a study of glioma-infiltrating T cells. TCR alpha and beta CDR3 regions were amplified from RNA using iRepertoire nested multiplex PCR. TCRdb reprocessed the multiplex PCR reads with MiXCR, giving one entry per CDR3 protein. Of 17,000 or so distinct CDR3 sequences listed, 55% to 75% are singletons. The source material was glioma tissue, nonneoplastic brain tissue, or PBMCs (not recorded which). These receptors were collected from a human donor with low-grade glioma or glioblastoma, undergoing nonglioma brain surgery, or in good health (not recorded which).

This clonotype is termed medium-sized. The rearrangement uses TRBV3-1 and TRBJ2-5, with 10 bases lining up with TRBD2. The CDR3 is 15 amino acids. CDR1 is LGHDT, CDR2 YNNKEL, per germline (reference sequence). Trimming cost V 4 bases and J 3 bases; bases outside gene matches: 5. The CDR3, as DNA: TGTGCCAGCAGCCGGACCGGACTAGCGGAAGAGACCCAGTACTTC. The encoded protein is CASSRTGLAEETQYF.

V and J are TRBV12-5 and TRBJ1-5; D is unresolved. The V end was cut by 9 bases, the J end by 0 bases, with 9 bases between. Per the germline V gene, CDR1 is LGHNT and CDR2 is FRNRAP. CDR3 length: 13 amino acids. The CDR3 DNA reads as TGTGCTAGCGCGCAGAATAGCAATCAGCCCCAGCATTTT. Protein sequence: CASAQNSNQPQHF.

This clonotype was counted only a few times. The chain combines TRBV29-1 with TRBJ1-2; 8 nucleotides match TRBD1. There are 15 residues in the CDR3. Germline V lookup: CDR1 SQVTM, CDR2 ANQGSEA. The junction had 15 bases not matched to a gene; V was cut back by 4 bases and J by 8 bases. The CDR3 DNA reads TGCAGCGTTGTTTGGGGACAGGAATCATCGGGGGGCTACACCTTC. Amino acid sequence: CSVVWGQESSGGYTF.

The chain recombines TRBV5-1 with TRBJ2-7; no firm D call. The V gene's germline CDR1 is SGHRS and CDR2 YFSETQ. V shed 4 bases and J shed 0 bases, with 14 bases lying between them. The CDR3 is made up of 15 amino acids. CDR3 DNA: TGCGCCAGCAGCGCGGAACTTTTAAACTCCTACGAGCAGTACTTC. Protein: CASSAELLNSYEQYF.

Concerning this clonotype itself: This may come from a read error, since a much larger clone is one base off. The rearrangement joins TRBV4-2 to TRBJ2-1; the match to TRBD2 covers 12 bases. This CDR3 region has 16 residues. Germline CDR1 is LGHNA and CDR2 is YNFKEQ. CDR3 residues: CDSSQALAGGYGEQFF. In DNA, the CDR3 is TGTGACAGCAGCCAAGCTCTAGCGGGGGGGTACGGTGAGCAGTTCTTC.

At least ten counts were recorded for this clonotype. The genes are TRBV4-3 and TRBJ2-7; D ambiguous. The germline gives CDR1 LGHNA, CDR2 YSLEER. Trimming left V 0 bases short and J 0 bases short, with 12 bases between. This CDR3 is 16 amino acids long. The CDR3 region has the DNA TGCGCCAGCAGCCAAGAGTACCCAGGCTTCTCCTACGAGCAGTACTTC. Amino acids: CASSQEYPGFSYEQYF.

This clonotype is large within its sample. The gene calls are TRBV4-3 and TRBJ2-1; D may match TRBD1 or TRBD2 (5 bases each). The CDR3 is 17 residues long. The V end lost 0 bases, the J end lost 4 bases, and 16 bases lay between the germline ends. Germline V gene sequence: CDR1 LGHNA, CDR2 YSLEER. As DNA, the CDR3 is TGCGCCAGCAGCCAAGATCGGGACCCAGCGAGTTACAATGAGCAGTTCTTC. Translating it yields CASSQDRDPASYNEQFF.

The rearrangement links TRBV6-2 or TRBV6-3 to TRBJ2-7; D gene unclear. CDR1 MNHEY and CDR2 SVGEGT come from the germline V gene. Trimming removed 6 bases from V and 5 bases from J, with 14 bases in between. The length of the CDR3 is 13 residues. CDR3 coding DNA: TGTGCCAGCAGGCCTCCACCGCTCAACGAGCAGTACTTC. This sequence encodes CASRPPPLNEQYF.

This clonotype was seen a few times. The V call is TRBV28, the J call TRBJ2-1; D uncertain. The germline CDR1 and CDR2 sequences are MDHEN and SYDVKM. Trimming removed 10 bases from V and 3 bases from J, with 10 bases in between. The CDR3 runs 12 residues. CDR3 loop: CAIFDRYNEQFF. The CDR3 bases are TGTGCCATCTTCGACCGCTACAATGAGCAGTTCTTC.

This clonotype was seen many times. The CDR3 region is CASSSTGYNEQFF. The CDR3 nucleotides are TGTGCCAGCAGCTCCACTGGTTACAATGAGCAGTTCTTC. The chain combines TRBV7-3 with TRBJ2-1; the D is unclear. Germline loops: CDR1 SGHTA, CDR2 FQGTGA. The CDR3 sequence is 13 residues long. V gave up 4 bases and J gave up 4 bases, with 8 bases separating them.

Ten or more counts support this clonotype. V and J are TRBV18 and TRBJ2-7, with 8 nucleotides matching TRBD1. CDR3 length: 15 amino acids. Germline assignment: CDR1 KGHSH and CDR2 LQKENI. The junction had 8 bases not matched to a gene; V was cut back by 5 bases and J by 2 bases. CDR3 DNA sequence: TGTGCCAGCTCAATAGGGACAGGCGTTACCTACGAGCAGTACTTC. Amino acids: CASSIGTGVTYEQYF.

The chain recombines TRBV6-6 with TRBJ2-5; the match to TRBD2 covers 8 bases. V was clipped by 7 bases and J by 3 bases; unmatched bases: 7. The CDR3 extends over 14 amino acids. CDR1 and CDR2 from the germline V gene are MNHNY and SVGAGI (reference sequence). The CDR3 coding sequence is TGTGCCAGCACCTTATCCGGGGGGGAAGAGACCCAGTACTTC. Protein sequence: CASTLSGGEETQYF.

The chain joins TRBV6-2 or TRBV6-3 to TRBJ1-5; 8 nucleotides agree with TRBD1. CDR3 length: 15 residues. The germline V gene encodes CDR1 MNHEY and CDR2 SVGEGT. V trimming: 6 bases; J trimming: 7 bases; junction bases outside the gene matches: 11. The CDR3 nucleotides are TGTGCCAGCAGCATCGACAGGGGTGGCAGACAGCCCCAGCATTTT. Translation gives CASSIDRGGRQPQHF.

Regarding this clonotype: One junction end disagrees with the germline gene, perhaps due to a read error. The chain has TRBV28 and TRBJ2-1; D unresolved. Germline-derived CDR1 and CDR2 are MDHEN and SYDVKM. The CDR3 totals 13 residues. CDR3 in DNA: TGTGCCAGCAATTTAGGCTATCCGAATGAGCAGTTCTTC. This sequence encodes CASNLGYPNEQFF.

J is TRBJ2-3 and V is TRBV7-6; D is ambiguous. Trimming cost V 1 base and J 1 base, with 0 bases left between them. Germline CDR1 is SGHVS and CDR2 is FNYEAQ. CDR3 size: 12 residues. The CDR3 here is CASSLGTDTQYF. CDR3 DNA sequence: TGTGCCAGCAGCTTAGGCACAGATACGCAGTATTTT.

CDR3 region: CASSYSVTGNTIYF. The CDR3 DNA sequence: TGTGCCAGCAGTTACTCGGTTACTGGAAACACCATATATTTT. This chain connects TRBV6-6 to TRBJ1-3; D not certain. The CDR3 runs to 14 residues. V was cut by 0 bases and J by 2 bases, with 5 bases left in between. Germline loops: CDR1 MNHNY, CDR2 SVGAGI (reference sequence).

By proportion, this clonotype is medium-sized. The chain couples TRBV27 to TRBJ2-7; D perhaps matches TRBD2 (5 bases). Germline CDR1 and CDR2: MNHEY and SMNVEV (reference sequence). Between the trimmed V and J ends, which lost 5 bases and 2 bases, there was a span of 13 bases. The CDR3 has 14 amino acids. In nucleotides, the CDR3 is TGTGCCAGCAGTACCGGGATCCCTCCCTACGAGCAGTACTTC. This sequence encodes CASSTGIPPYEQYF.

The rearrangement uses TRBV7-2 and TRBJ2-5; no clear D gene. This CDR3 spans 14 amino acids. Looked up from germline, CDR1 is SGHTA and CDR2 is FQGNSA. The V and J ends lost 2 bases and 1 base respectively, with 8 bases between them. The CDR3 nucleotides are TGTGCCAGCAGCTTAACAGAGATCCAAGAGACCCAGTACTTC. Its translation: CASSLTEIQETQYF.

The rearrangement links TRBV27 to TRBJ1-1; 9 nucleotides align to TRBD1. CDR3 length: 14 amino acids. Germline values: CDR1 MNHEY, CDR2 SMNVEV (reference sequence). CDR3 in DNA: TGTGCAAGCTCTAATGGAGGGACAGGGATGAAAGCTTTCTTT. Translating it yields CASSNGGTGMKAFF.

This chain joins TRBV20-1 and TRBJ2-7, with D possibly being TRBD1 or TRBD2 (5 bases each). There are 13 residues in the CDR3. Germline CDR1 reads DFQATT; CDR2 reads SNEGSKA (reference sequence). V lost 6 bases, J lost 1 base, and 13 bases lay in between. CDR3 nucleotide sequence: TGCAGTGCCTCGGGGCTCCAGTCCTACGAGCAGTACTTC. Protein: CSASGLQSYEQYF.

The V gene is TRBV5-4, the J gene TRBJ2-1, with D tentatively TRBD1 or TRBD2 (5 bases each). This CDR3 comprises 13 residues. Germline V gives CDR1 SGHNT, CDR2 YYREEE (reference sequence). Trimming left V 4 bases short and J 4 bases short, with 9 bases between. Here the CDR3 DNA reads TGTGCCAGCAGCCGGGACGTTTACAATGAGCAGTTCTTC. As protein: CASSRDVYNEQFF.

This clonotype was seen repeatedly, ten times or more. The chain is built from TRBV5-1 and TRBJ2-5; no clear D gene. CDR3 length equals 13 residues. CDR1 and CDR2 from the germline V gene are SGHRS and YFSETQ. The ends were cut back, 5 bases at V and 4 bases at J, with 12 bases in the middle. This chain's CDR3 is CASSPDRRETQYF. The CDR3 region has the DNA TGCGCCAGCAGTCCCGATAGGAGAGAGACCCAGTACTTC.